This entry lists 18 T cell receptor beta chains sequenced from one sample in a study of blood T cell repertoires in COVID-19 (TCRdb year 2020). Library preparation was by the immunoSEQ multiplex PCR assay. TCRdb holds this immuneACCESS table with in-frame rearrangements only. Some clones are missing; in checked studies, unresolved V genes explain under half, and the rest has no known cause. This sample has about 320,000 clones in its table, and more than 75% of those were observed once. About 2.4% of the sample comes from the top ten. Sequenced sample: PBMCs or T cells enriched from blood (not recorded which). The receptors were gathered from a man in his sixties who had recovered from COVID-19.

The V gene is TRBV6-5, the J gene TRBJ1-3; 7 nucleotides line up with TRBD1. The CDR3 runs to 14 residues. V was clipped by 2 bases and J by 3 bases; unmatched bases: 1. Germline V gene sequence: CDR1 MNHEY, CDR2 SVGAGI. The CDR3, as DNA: TGTGCCAGCAGTTACGGGACAGTTGGAAACACCATATATTTT. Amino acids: CASSYGTVGNTIYF.

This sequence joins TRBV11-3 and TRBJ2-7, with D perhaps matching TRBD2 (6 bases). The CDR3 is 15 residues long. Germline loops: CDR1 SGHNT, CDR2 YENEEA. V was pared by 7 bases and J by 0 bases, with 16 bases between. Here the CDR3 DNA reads TGTGCCAGCACCTATGGGGCGGGGAGCTCCTACGAGCAGTACTTC. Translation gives CASTYGAGSSYEQYF.

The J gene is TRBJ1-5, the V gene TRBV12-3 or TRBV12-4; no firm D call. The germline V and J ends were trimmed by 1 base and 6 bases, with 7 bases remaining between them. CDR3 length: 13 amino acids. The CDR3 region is CASSLDNGQPQHF. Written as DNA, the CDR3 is TGTGCCAGCAGTTTAGATAACGGTCAGCCCCAGCATTTT.

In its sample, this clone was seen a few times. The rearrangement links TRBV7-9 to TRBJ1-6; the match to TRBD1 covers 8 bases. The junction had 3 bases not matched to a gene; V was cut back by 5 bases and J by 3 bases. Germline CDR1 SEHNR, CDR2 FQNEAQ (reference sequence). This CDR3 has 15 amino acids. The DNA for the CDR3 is TGTGCCAGCAGCCCTACAGGGGGCTATAATTCACCCCTCCACTTT. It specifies CASSPTGGYNSPLHF.

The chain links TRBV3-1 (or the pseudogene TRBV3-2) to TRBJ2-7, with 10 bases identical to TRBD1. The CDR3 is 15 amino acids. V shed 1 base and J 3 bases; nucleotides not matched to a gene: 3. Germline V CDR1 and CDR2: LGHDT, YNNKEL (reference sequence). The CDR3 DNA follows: TGTGCCAGCAGCCAAGTGGGGACAGGGGTCTACGAGCAGTACTTC. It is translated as CASSQVGTGVYEQYF.

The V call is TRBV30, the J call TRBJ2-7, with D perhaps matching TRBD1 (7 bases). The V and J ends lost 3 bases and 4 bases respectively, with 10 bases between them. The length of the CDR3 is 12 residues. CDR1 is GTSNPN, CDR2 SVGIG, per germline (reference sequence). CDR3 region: CAWSAGQYEQYF. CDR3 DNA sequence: TGTGCCTGGAGCGCGGGACAGTACGAGCAGTACTTC.

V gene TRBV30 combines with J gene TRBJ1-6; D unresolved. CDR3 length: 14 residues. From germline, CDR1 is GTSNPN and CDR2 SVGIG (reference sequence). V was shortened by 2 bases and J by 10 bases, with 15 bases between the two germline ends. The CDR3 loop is CAWSSDPGWSPLHF. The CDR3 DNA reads TGTGCCTGGAGTTCGGACCCGGGGTGGTCACCCCTCCACTTT.

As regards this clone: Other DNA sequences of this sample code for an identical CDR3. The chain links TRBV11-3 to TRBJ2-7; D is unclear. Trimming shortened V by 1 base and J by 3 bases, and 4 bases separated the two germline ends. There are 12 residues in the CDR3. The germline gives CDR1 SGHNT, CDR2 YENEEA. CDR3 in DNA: TGTGCCAGCAGCTTAGTGAGCTACGAGCAGTACTTC. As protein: CASSLVSYEQYF.

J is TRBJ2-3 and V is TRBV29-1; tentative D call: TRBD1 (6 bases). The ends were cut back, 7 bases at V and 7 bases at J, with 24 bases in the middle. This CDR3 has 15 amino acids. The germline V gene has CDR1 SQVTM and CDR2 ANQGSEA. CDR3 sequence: CSAMTGGFVTYTQYF. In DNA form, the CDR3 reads TGCAGCGCGATGACAGGAGGATTTGTAACGTATACGCAGTATTTT.

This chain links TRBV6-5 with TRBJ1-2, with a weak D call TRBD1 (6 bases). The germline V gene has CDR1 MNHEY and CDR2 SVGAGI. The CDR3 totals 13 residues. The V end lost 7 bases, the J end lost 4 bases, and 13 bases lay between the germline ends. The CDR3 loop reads CASNQDSPYGYTF. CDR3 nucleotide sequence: TGTGCCAGCAACCAGGACAGCCCCTATGGCTACACCTTC.

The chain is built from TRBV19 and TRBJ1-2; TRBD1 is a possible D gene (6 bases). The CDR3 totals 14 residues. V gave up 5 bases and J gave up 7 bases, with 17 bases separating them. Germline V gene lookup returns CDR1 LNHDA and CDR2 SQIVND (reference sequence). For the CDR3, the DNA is TGTGCCAGTAGTGGAAACAGGGAAGTTGGTGGCTACACCTTC. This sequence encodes CASSGNREVGGYTF.

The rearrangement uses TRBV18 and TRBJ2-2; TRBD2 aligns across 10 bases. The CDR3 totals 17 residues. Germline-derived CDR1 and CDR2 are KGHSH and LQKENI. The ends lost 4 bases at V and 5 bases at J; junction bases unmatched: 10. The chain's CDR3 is CASSRTRGTSVTGELFF. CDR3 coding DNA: TGTGCCAGCTCACGAACCAGGGGGACTAGCGTTACCGGGGAGCTGTTTTTT.

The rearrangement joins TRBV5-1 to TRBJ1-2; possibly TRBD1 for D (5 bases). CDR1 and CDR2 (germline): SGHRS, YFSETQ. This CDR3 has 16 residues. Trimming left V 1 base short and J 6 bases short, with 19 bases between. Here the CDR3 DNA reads TGCGCCAGCAGCTTGTGGGGGGAAGGGCCGGAGGATGGCTACACCTTC. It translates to CASSLWGEGPEDGYTF.

The CDR3 sequence is CASSLGPGQNEKLFF. CDR3 coding DNA: TGTGCCAGCAGCTTAGGGCCGGGACAAAATGAAAAACTGTTTTTT. This chain connects TRBV13 to TRBJ1-4; tentative D call: TRBD1 (6 bases). CDR3 length equals 15 residues. V shed 0 bases and J shed 5 bases, with 10 bases lying between them. CDR1 is PRHDT and CDR2 is FYEKMQ in the germline V gene (reference sequence).

CDR3 in DNA: TGTGCCATCAGTGAGTCACAGCGAAACACCATATATTTT. Its protein is CAISESQRNTIYF. The V call is TRBV10-3, the J call TRBJ1-3; unclear D gene. CDR3 length: 13 amino acids. The germline gives CDR1 ENHRY, CDR2 SYGVKD. V lost 0 bases to trimming and J lost 5 bases, with 5 bases between them.

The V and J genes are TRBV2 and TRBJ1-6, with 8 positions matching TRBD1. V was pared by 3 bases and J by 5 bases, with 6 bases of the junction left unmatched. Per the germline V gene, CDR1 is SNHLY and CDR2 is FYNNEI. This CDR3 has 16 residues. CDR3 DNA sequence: TGTGCCAGCAGTGATCGGACAGGGTCCAATAATTCACCCCTCCACTTT. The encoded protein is CASSDRTGSNNSPLHF.

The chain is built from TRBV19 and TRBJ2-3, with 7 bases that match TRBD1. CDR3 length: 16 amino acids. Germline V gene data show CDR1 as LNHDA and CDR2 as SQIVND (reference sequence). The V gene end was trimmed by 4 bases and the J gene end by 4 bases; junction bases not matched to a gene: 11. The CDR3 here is CASSNRGIGVADTQYF. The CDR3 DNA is TGTGCCAGTAGTAACAGGGGTATAGGGGTCGCAGATACGCAGTATTTT.

CDR3 nucleotides: TGTGCCAGCAGCCAAGAAGGTAGCAGCAGCTATGGCTACACCTTC. As protein: CASSQEGSSSYGYTF. V usage is TRBV4-2 and J usage is TRBJ1-2; D gene unclear. CDR3 length equals 15 residues. CDR1 and CDR2 from the germline V gene are LGHNA and YNFKEQ. V was trimmed by 0 bases and J by 4 bases, leaving 12 bases between them.